Below are 20 T cell receptor beta chains sequenced from a single sample in a study of beta chain features in type 1 diabetes. Study conclusions and caveats: In all four CD4+ subsets, TCRB CDR3 length was significantly, moderately reduced in type 1 diabetes.

No antigen has been identified for these receptors. cDNA synthesis used the whole RNA isolate, giving expressed TCRB sequences. Sequencing was performed with immunoSEQ multiplex PCR; in TCRdb, only in-frame clones are kept and a portion is missing. Of a few hundred thousand clones listed, roughly 13% are singletons. Sequenced sample: naive CD4+ T cells from blood. The receptors stem from a woman aged 18-29 years with type 1 diabetes.

V and J are TRBV30 and TRBJ1-2, with D uncertain. This CDR3 has 14 amino acids. In germline, CDR1 is GTSNPN, CDR2 SVGIG (reference sequence). V lost 5 bases to trimming and J lost 6 bases, with 19 bases between them. The CDR3 nucleotides read TGTGCCTGGGGAATGACGGGGAGTCCGGATGGCTACACCTTC. It codes for CAWGMTGSPDGYTF.

This clone was seen only a few times. The rearrangement joins TRBV18 to TRBJ2-5; TRBD2 matches 14 bases. CDR1 is KGHSH, CDR2 LQKENI, per germline. The CDR3 consists of 17 residues. With 3 bases clipped from V and 2 bases from J, the junction kept 5 bases outside the gene matches. The CDR3 here is CASSPGTSGSGQETQYF. The CDR3 DNA reads as TGTGCCAGCTCACCCGGGACTAGCGGGAGTGGTCAAGAGACCCAGTACTTC.

The table lists this clone with a few counts. This same CDR3 is encoded by further DNA sequences in the sample. The chain carries TRBV5-1 and TRBJ2-7; a weak D match, TRBD1 (6 bases). CDR1 and CDR2 from the germline V gene are SGHRS and YFSETQ. The CDR3 loop spans 14 amino acids. The germline V and J ends were trimmed by 3 bases and 0 bases, with 10 bases remaining between them. CDR3 region: CASSSGTSSYEQYF. The DNA of the CDR3 is TGCGCCAGCAGCTCCGGGACATCCTCCTACGAGCAGTACTTC. Looking up the rest from reference TRBV5-1 and TRBJ2-7 gives the full variable domain: KAGVTQTPRYLIKTRGQQVTLSCSPISGHRSVSWYQQTPGQGLQFLFEYFSETQRNKGNFPGRFSGRQFSNSRSEMNVSTLELGDSALYLCASSSGTSSYEQYFGPGTRLTVT.

The CDR3 loop is CAWTRDRGEKLFF. In DNA, the CDR3 is TGTGCCTGGACACGGGACAGAGGTGAAAAACTGTTTTTT. The chain has TRBV30 and TRBJ1-4; the match to TRBD1 covers 7 bases. V shed 4 bases and J 7 bases; nucleotides not matched to a gene: 6. The CDR3 totals 13 residues. The germline gives CDR1 GTSNPN, CDR2 SVGIG (reference sequence).

V is TRBV7-2 and J is TRBJ2-2, with 8 bases matching TRBD2. This CDR3 comprises 15 residues. Germline V lookup: CDR1 SGHTA, CDR2 FQGNSA. Losses at the gene ends were 5 bases for V and 5 bases for J; bases not matched to a gene: 7. The CDR3 nucleotides are TGTGCCAGCAGCGCGAAACTAGCGGTAACCGGGGAGCTGTTTTTT. Its protein product is CASSAKLAVTGELFF.

This clone showed up just a few times. This chain joins TRBV19 and TRBJ1-1; D remains ambiguous. The CDR3 consists of 13 residues. Germline lookup yields CDR1 LNHDA and CDR2 SQIVND (reference sequence). Trimming cost V 5 bases and J 0 bases, with 7 bases left between them. The CDR3 coding sequence is TGTGCCAGTAGTGGCGGAGTGAACACTGAAGCTTTCTTT. It is translated as CASSGGVNTEAFF.

Only a few counts were recorded for this clone. The sample holds other DNA sequences that translate to the same CDR3. CDR3 region: CASSSGTGNNEQFF. The CDR3 region has the DNA TGCGCCAGCAGCTCGGGGACAGGGAACAATGAGCAGTTCTTC. The J gene is TRBJ2-1, the V gene TRBV5-1, with 9 bases aligning to TRBD1. Germline CDR1 SGHRS, CDR2 YFSETQ. Trimming at V came to 3 bases and at J to 5 bases, leaving 3 bases not matched to a gene. This CDR3 contains 14 residues.

This clone was observed a few times. V gene TRBV6-5 combines with J gene TRBJ2-7; weak D call: TRBD1 (5 bases). Germline CDR1 and CDR2: MNHEY and SVGAGI. Trimming took 6 bases from V and 0 from J, leaving 9 bases between them. CDR3 size: 13 residues. The CDR3 region is CASRRQSSYEQYV. The CDR3 DNA reads as TGTGCCAGCAGGAGACAGAGCTCCTACGAGCAGTACGTC.

Only a few counts were recorded for this clone. The V call is TRBV5-1, the J call TRBJ1-5; TRBD1 matches at 7 bases. CDR1 is SGHRS and CDR2 is YFSETQ in the germline V gene. With 2 bases clipped from V and 10 bases from J, the junction kept 9 bases outside the gene matches. CDR3 length: 14 residues. The DNA of the CDR3 is TGCGCCAGCAGCTTACAGGGGCTATCGAGTCCCCAGCATTTT. Translation gives CASSLQGLSSPQHF.

This clone was detected a few times. V usage is TRBV15 and J usage is TRBJ2-1; 12 bases are a match to TRBD2. The CDR3 runs 14 residues. After removal of 8 bases from V and 6 bases from J, the junction contained 5 bases not matched to a gene. Looked up from germline, CDR1 is LNHNV and CDR2 is YYDKDF (reference sequence). CDR3 sequence: CATALAGGGNEQFF. In DNA, the CDR3 is TGTGCCACCGCCCTAGCGGGAGGGGGCAATGAGCAGTTCTTC.

The rearrangement links TRBV4-1 to TRBJ1-2, with D possibly being TRBD1 (6 bases). CDR1 and CDR2 (germline): MGHRA, YSYEKL. The CDR3 loop spans 14 amino acids. Trimming took 5 bases from V and 3 from J, leaving 13 bases between them. CDR3: CASSTGTRHYGYTF. The CDR3 DNA follows: TGCGCCAGCAGCACAGGGACCCGTCACTATGGCTACACCTTC.

The chain recombines TRBV7-2 with TRBJ2-3; no clear D gene. Germline CDR1 reads SGHTA; CDR2 reads FQGNSA. The germline V and J ends were trimmed by 5 bases and 5 bases, with 8 bases remaining between them. The CDR3 runs 12 residues. The CDR3 spells CASSPYRDTQYF. In DNA form, the CDR3 reads TGTGCCAGCAGCCCATATAGAGATACGCAGTATTTT.

This clone was recorded once. This chain's CDR3 is CASSPGLAGNTGELFF. The DNA for the CDR3 is TGTGCCAGCAGCCCGGGACTAGCGGGGAACACCGGGGAGCTGTTTTTT. The V and J genes are TRBV7-2 and TRBJ2-2; 12 bases map to TRBD2. The germline gives CDR1 SGHTA, CDR2 FQGNSA. V lost 5 bases to trimming and J lost 1 base; unmatched junction nucleotides: 2. The length of the CDR3 is 16 residues.

The J gene is TRBJ2-5, the V gene TRBV11-3, with 8 bases matching TRBD1. Germline CDR1 is SGHNT and CDR2 is YENEEA. The junction had 3 bases not matched to a gene; V was cut back by 5 bases and J by 1 base. This CDR3 comprises 14 residues. The CDR3 coding sequence is TGTGCCAGCAGCCCCGACAGGGGCCAAGAGACCCAGTACTTC. Its translation: CASSPDRGQETQYF.

This clone was seen a handful of times. The V and J genes are TRBV28 and TRBJ1-5, with TRBD1 as a possible D gene (6 bases). The ends were cut back, 7 bases at V and 5 bases at J, with 18 bases in the middle. The germline gives CDR1 MDHEN, CDR2 SYDVKM. The CDR3 contains 15 residues. DNA of the CDR3: TGTGCCAGCAACTCGAAGGGGGGGCCTTATCAGCCCCAGCATTTT. It codes for CASNSKGGPYQPQHF.

The chain links TRBV6-5 to TRBJ2-3, with 8 bases matching TRBD2. J lost 0 bases, V lost 0 bases, and 2 bases had no gene match. The CDR3 has 16 amino acids. Per germline, CDR1 MNHEY and CDR2 SVGAGI. The CDR3, as DNA: TGTGCCAGCAGTTACTCGAGACTAGCGAGCACAGATACGCAGTATTTT. Its translation is CASSYSRLASTDTQYF.

This clone was recorded a few times. V is TRBV29-1 and J is TRBJ1-2; 12 nucleotides line up with TRBD1. This CDR3 is built from 15 residues. Germline V CDR1 and CDR2: SQVTM, ANQGSEA. Germline trimming cut 1 base from V and 6 bases from J; bases unmatched to any gene: 6. The CDR3 loop reads CSVEGWGTGGDGYTF. CDR3 DNA: TGCAGCGTTGAAGGCTGGGGGACAGGGGGCGATGGCTACACCTTC.

The J gene is TRBJ2-5, the V gene TRBV9; perhaps TRBD2 as D (6 bases). The CDR3 sequence is 14 residues long. The V and J ends lost 0 bases and 4 bases respectively, with 10 bases between them. Germline CDR1 SGDLS, CDR2 YYNGEE. The CDR3 DNA is TGTGCCAGCAGCGTAGGCGGGGTCCCAGAGACCCAGTACTTC. Protein product: CASSVGGVPETQYF.

This clone appeared a few times. The chain couples TRBV30 to TRBJ2-2; D is ambiguous. Germline lookup yields CDR1 GTSNPN and CDR2 SVGIG (reference sequence). Trimming cost V 6 bases and J 6 bases, with 8 bases left between them. CDR3 length: 11 residues. The CDR3 reads CACSNSGELFF. The CDR3 DNA sequence: TGTGCCTGTTCAAATTCCGGGGAGCTGTTTTTT.

V is TRBV7-2 and J is TRBJ2-7; tentatively, D is TRBD1 (6 bases). Germline V lookup: CDR1 SGHTA, CDR2 FQGNSA. This CDR3 spans 14 amino acids. The V end was cut by 2 bases, the J end by 7 bases, with 15 bases between. In nucleotides, the CDR3 is TGTGCCAGCAGCTTATTAGGGGGTCCTAGGGAGCAGTACTTC. Encoded protein: CASSLLGGPREQYF.